This T cell receptor beta chain was observed in a study of human T cells and chemical hapten exposure. Study-wide results and limits: The study found that PT1 expanded TCR counts correlated positively with patch test score.

TCRdb reanalysed the RACE reads using MiXCR and keeps one entry per CDR3 protein. Among about 160,000 distinct CDR3 sequences listed, roughly 25% were seen once. Deletions cut 5 bases from V and 2 bases from J, with 16 bases between. The CDR3 is 16 residues long. Looked up from germline, CDR1 is LGHDT and CDR2 is YNNKEL (reference sequence). This clonotype was counted a few times. The antigen remains unidentified. Time point of the sample: patch test 3, about 24 weeks after DPC sensitization. Treatment defined: therapeutic diphenylcyclopropenone sensitization with weekly scalp DPC. Total RNA was isolated from whole blood that had not been fractionated.

This receptor was identified in a young woman with alopecia areata. Some clones in this sample may be carry-over from other donors' samples. The gene calls are TRBV3-1 and TRBJ2-4; tentatively, D is TRBD1 (5 bases). The sample was whole blood, taken in connection with sensitization to the hapten diphenylcyclopropenone (DPC). CDR3 nucleotides: TGTGCCAGCAGCTCAACAAAGGGGTCCCCCAAAAACATTCAGTACTTC. It specifies CASSSTKGSPKNIQYF.